This paragraph reports one T cell receptor (beta chain). This sample is drawn from a study of blood T cell repertoires in COVID-19. About the research overall: COVID-19 samples, acute and convalescent, were from the United States, Italy and Spain. The cDNA or gDNA used as material had been derived from T cells, B-cell-depleted T cells, or PBMCs.

The germline gives CDR1 SGHDN, CDR2 FVKESK. This CDR3 region has 15 residues. V shed 1 base and J shed 0 bases, with 9 bases lying between them. Original methodology: Reference gene primer amplification in the assay estimated nucleated cell counts. The table came from immunoSEQ multiplex PCR; TCRdb's copy has only in-frame clones and leaves some out. That table gives V, J and clone size, and the DNA gave D and trimming. This table holds 250,000 to 350,000 clones, approximately 89% found once. V usage is TRBV14 and J usage is TRBJ1-2; D unresolved. The TCR comes from a woman aged 55-70 years with acute or convalescent COVID-19. Material for sequencing was peripheral blood. CDR3 coding DNA: TGTGCCAGCAGCCAAGCCCTCGGGGCTAACTATGGCTACACCTTC. It encodes CASSQALGANYGYTF.